Reported below is one T cell receptor (beta chain). Its cognate antigen is unknown. Profiled with immunoSEQ multiplex PCR; TCRdb holds only in-frame clones, not every one. Of some 170,000 clones in the sample, roughly 91% were seen once. The entry originates in a study of T cell responses to AZD1222 COVID-19 vaccine. On the study more broadly: Timing groups of about 4 and about 12 weeks for second doses were pooled. Study-level results: Only 6 or 7 AZD1222 recipients tested seropositive at baseline.

From germline, CDR1 is SGHRS and CDR2 YFSETQ. V lost 1 base and J 0 bases, leaving 8 bases between the germline ends. The CDR3 covers 15 residues. This TCR was recovered from an adult in good health. The V and J genes are TRBV5-1 and TRBJ2-1; D not resolved. The material sequenced was peripheral blood, taken on day 0 of AZD1222 vaccination. Written as DNA, the CDR3 is TGCGCCAGCAGCTTGTGGACGAGCTCCTACAATGAGCAGTTCTTC. Translated: CASSLWTSSYNEQFF.